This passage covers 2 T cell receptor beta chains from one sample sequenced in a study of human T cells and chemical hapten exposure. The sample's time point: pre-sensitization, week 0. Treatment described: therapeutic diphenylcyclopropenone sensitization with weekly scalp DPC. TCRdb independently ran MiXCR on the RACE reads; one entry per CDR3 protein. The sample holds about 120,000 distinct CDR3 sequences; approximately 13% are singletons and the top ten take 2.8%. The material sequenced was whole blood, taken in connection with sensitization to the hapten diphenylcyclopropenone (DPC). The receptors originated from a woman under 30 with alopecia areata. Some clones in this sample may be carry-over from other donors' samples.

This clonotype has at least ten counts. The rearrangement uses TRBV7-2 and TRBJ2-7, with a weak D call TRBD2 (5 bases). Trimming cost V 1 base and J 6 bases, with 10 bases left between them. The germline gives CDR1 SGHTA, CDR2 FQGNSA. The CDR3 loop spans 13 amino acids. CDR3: CASSLGYGVEQYF. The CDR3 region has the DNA TGTGCCAGCAGCTTAGGGTACGGGGTCGAGCAGTACTTC. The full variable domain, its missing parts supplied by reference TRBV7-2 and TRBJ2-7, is GAGVSQSPSNKVTEKGKDVELRCDPISGHTALYWYRQSLGQGLEFLIYFQGNSAPDKSGLPSDRFSAERTGGSVSTLTIQRTQQEDSAVYLCASSLGYGVEQYFGPGTRLTVT.

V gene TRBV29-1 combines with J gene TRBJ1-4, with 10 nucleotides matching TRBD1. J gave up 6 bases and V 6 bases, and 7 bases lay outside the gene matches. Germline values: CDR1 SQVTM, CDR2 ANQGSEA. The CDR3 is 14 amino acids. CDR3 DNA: TGCAGCGTCCTGAGACAGGGGGCAGATGAAAAACTGTTTTTT. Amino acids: CSVLRQGADEKLFF. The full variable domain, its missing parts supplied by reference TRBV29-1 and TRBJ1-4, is SAVISQKPSRDICQRGTSLTIQCQVDSQVTMMFWYRQQPGQSLTLIATANQGSEATYESGFVIDKFPISRPNLTFSTLTVSNMSPEDSSIYLCSVLRQGADEKLFFGSGTQLSVL.